This T cell receptor (beta chain) originates from a study of PD-1 blockade in classical Hodgkin lymphoma. Germline CDR1 reads SNHLY; CDR2 reads FYNNEI. The CDR3 length is 13 residues. Trimming cost V 8 bases and J 7 bases, with 14 bases left between them. The study, taken as a whole, reports: Newly diagnosed patients had baseline TCR diversity that was reportedly lower than that of healthy donors. The repertoire differences lack a defined cause, possibly disease activity or prior therapy.

Time point reported: newly diagnosed, previously untreated cHL patient sample. Magnetic depletion of non-target cells from thawed PBMCs yielded purified CD8+ T cells. Comparison samples consisted of PBMCs from newly diagnosed, untreated classical Hodgkin lymphoma. Sequencing used immunoSEQ multiplex PCR; TCRdb keeps in-frame clones, though not all of them. The sample holds approximately 2,500 clones, about 73% seen once. In regard to this clone: What it recognizes is unknown.

The TCR comes from a human donor with classical Hodgkin lymphoma. The material sequenced was CD8+ T cells from blood. V gene TRBV2 combines with J gene TRBJ1-4; tentative D call: TRBD1 (6 bases). The CDR3 nucleotides read TGTGCCAGCGACAGGCTGTCGGGTGAAAAACTGTTTTTT. This encodes CASDRLSGEKLFF.